This TCR beta chain is drawn from a study of blood T cells in healthy people across ages. Study results and limitations: From one million sequenced T cells, diversity estimates were lower bounds. Older individuals had lower TCR beta diversity per million T cells (the decline was roughly linear).

A second PCR of about 7 to 12 cycles used a sample-barcoded 5' primer and a J-beta primer mix. Per-sample output comprised a minimum of 2.5 million paired-end reads containing CDR3. TCRdb reprocessed the 5' RACE reads via MiXCR and lists one record per CDR3 protein. This sample carries approximately 830,000 distinct CDR3 sequences, about 59% of them seen once, and the ten largest clones take approximately 30%. Healthy Caucasian individuals from Russia aged about 6 to 95 served as donors. Of note for this clonotype: Its antigen is currently unknown.

Input material: blood. The receptor was isolated from a man under 40 in good health.

CDR3 DNA: TGCGCCAGCAGCTTACCATTTGATGGGACCCAGTACTTC. Amino acid sequence: CASSLPFDGTQYF. The chain carries TRBV5-1 and TRBJ2-5, with no clear D. V was trimmed by 2 bases and J by 7 bases, leaving 12 bases between them. The CDR3 is 13 amino acids. Germline V lookup: CDR1 SGHRS, CDR2 YFSETQ. Supplemented by reference TRBV5-1 and TRBJ2-5, the full variable domain reads KAGVTQTPRYLIKTRGQQVTLSCSPISGHRSVSWYQQTPGQGLQFLFEYFSETQRNKGNFPGRFSGRQFSNSRSEMNVSTLELGDSALYLCASSLPFDGTQYFGPGTRLLVL.